These 18 T cell receptor beta chains were all obtained from the same sample, sequenced in a study of blood T cell repertoires in COVID-19. Sequencing was performed with immunoSEQ multiplex PCR; in TCRdb, only in-frame clones are kept and a portion is missing. The sample yields about 290,000 clones, 85% seen once. The material sequenced was peripheral blood. The receptor source for this set is a woman in her 50s with active or convalescent COVID-19.

The gene calls are TRBV11-2 and TRBJ2-5, with TRBD1 matching over 10 bases. J lost 2 bases, V lost 3 bases, and 3 bases had no gene match. The germline V gene has CDR1 SGHAT and CDR2 FQNNGV. CDR3 size: 15 residues. This chain's CDR3 is CASSFGTGVQETQYF. Written as DNA, the CDR3 is TGTGCCAGCAGCTTCGGGACAGGGGTTCAAGAGACCCAGTACTTC.

The chain employs TRBV7-3 and TRBJ1-2; maybe TRBD1 (5 bases). This CDR3 contains 13 residues. Per the germline V gene, CDR1 is SGHTA and CDR2 is FQGTGA. Trimming stripped 3 bases from V and 1 base from J, with 6 bases between. The CDR3 loop is CASSFDSNYGYTF. The CDR3 region has the DNA TGTGCCAGCAGCTTCGACAGTAACTATGGCTACACCTTC. Using reference TRBV7-3 and TRBJ1-2 for the parts outside the CDR3, the full variable domain is GAGVSQTPSNKVTEKGKYVELRCDPISGHTALYWYRQSLGQGPEFLIYFQGTGAADDSGLPNDRFFAVRPEGSVSTLKIQRTERGDSAVYLCASSFDSNYGYTFGSGTRLTVV.

The chain employs TRBV5-4 and TRBJ2-2; D unresolved. The CDR3 has 14 amino acids. V lost 0 bases and J lost 7, with 10 bases in between. Germline loops: CDR1 SGHNT, CDR2 YYREEE (reference sequence). The CDR3 coding sequence is TGTGCCAGCAGCTTGGGGCGGCAAGGCGGGGAGCTGTTTTTT. Protein product: CASSLGRQGGELFF.

The genes are TRBV14 and TRBJ1-4; TRBD1 might be the D (5 bases). This CDR3 is 16 amino acids long. The germline V gene has CDR1 SGHDN and CDR2 FVKESK. V shed 1 base and J shed 1 base, with 10 bases lying between them. The CDR3 nucleotides read TGTGCCAGCAGCCAAGTTACGACAGTAACTAATGAAAAACTGTTTTTT. It specifies CASSQVTTVTNEKLFF.

The genes are TRBV18 and TRBJ2-1, with 8 bases aligning to TRBD1. Germline CDR1 KGHSH, CDR2 LQKENI. V lost 3 bases, J lost 3 bases, and 7 bases stayed unmatched. CDR3 length equals 16 residues. CDR3 coding DNA: TGTGCCAGCTCACCTCGGACAGGGCCTATCTACAATGAGCAGTTCTTC. Protein sequence: CASSPRTGPIYNEQFF.

CDR3 residues: CASSEAGGRMAGYTF. As DNA, the CDR3 is TGTGCCAGCAGTGAAGCGGGGGGGAGAATGGCTGGCTACACCTTC. The J gene is TRBJ1-2, the V gene TRBV6-1, with a weak D call TRBD1 (5 bases). This CDR3 has 15 residues. Trimming took off 0 bases at V and 7 bases at J, with 15 bases between the two ends. Germline V CDR1 and CDR2: MNHNS, SASEGT.

This rearrangement joins TRBV4-1 to TRBJ2-1; 10 nucleotides line up with TRBD2. Trimming removed 1 base from V and 2 bases from J; junction bases left unmatched: 5. The CDR3 covers 17 residues. Germline V gene lookup returns CDR1 MGHRA and CDR2 YSYEKL. The CDR3 here is CASSQGPLAGAYNEQFF. Written as DNA, the CDR3 is TGCGCCAGCAGCCAAGGCCCCCTAGCGGGAGCCTACAATGAGCAGTTCTTC.

V gene TRBV19 combines with J gene TRBJ2-7; TRBD2 matches at 11 bases. J lost 6 bases, V lost 4 bases, and 8 bases had no gene match. CDR1 is LNHDA and CDR2 is SQIVND in the germline V gene (reference sequence). The CDR3 length is 15 residues. In DNA, the CDR3 is TGTGCCAGTAGTACACTCGCCGGGACTAGCGGCGAGCAGTACTTC. This encodes CASSTLAGTSGEQYF.

This clone was recorded many times. This CDR3 is CASSFTGKETQYF. The CDR3 nucleotides read TGTGCCAGCAGCTTTACGGGGAAGGAGACCCAGTACTTC. The gene calls are TRBV5-6 and TRBJ2-5, with D perhaps matching TRBD2 (5 bases). V was pared by 2 bases and J by 5 bases, with 10 bases between. There are 13 residues in the CDR3. The germline gives CDR1 SGHDT, CDR2 YYEEEE. The entire variable domain, with the rest obtained from reference TRBV5-6 and TRBJ2-5, is as follows: DAGVTQSPTHLIKTRGQQVTLRCSPKSGHDTVSWYQQALGQGPQFIFQYYEEEERQRGNFPDRFSGHQFPNYSSELNVNALLLGDSALYLCASSFTGKETQYFGPGTRLLVL.

The chain combines TRBV4-1 with TRBJ2-7; 10 nucleotides line up with TRBD2. Germline CDR1 MGHRA, CDR2 YSYEKL. V trimming: 1 base; J trimming: 2 bases; junction bases outside the gene matches: 2. The CDR3 has 15 residues. The CDR3 coding sequence is TGCGCCAGCAGCCAAGGGACTAGCGGAGCCTACGAGCAGTACTTC. This translates into CASSQGTSGAYEQYF.

V gene TRBV28 combines with J gene TRBJ2-2, with TRBD2 as a possible D gene (5 bases). This CDR3 comprises 13 residues. CDR1 is MDHEN, CDR2 SYDVKM, per germline. Between the trimmed V and J ends, which lost 6 bases and 4 bases, there was a span of 9 bases. The CDR3 loop is CASRGVGTGELFF. In nucleotides, the CDR3 is TGTGCCAGCAGGGGAGTAGGCACCGGGGAGCTGTTTTTT.

This clone was counted ten times or more. The gene calls are TRBV5-1 and TRBJ1-1; D is undetermined. The CDR3 has 17 amino acids. V lost 4 bases, J lost 0 bases, and 19 bases lay in between. Per germline, CDR1 SGHRS and CDR2 YFSETQ. CDR3 in DNA: TGCGCCAGCAGCCTAGAGCCCGCTTCTAGTATGAACACTGAAGCTTTCTTT. This codes for CASSLEPASSMNTEAFF.

The V call is TRBV5-4, the J call TRBJ2-2; 11 positions match TRBD2. Germline CDR1 is SGHNT and CDR2 is YYREEE (reference sequence). The CDR3 length is 16 residues. V trimming: 5 bases; J trimming: 7 bases; junction bases outside the gene matches: 10. CDR3 sequence: CASREELAGVSGELFF. Here the CDR3 DNA reads TGTGCCAGCAGGGAGGAACTAGCGGGAGTCAGCGGGGAGCTGTTTTTT.

Here the CDR3 reads CASSALAGVNNEQFF. The CDR3 nucleotides are TGTGCCAGCAGCGCGCTAGCGGGAGTCAACAATGAGCAGTTCTTC. The chain carries TRBV11-3 and TRBJ2-1, with 10 positions matching TRBD2. Germline CDR1 is SGHNT and CDR2 is YENEEA. V lost 5 bases, J lost 5 bases, and 6 bases stayed unmatched. This CDR3 is 15 amino acids long.

The rearrangement uses TRBV11-1 and TRBJ2-3; 8 positions match TRBD2. The CDR3 contains 18 residues. Per germline, CDR1 SGHAT and CDR2 FQDESV (reference sequence). J was trimmed by 0 bases and V by 0 bases; bases with no gene match: 8. The CDR3 is CASSLARLAPPSTDTQYF. CDR3 sequence (DNA): TGTGCCAGCAGCTTAGCGCGACTAGCGCCCCCAAGCACAGATACGCAGTATTTT.

The V and J genes are TRBV7-9 and TRBJ2-6, with D maybe TRBD1 (5 bases). Per germline, CDR1 SEHNR and CDR2 FQNEAQ (reference sequence). Trimming pared 2 bases from V and 0 bases from J, leaving 14 bases between. The CDR3 totals 18 residues. The CDR3 region is CASSLLGPKVSGANVLTF. DNA of the CDR3: TGTGCCAGCAGCTTATTGGGGCCAAAAGTCTCTGGGGCCAACGTCCTGACTTTC.

The chain is built from TRBV18 and TRBJ1-6, with 8 nucleotides matching TRBD1. J was trimmed by 2 bases and V by 5 bases; bases with no gene match: 8. The CDR3 is 17 residues long. Looked up from germline, CDR1 is KGHSH and CDR2 is LQKENI. The CDR3 region has the DNA TGTGCCAGCTCAAAGGGGACAGGAGGAACCTATAATTCACCCCTCCACTTT. Translated, it gives CASSKGTGGTYNSPLHF.

This sequence joins TRBV6-1 and TRBJ2-1, with 14 bases aligning to TRBD2. Germline-derived CDR1 and CDR2 are MNHNS and SASEGT. This CDR3 is built from 16 residues. Unmatched junction bases numbered 7, after V lost 4 bases and J lost 8 bases. CDR3: CASSGLAGGKFDEQFF. The CDR3 DNA is TGTGCCAGCAGTGGACTAGCGGGAGGGAAGTTCGATGAGCAGTTCTTC.